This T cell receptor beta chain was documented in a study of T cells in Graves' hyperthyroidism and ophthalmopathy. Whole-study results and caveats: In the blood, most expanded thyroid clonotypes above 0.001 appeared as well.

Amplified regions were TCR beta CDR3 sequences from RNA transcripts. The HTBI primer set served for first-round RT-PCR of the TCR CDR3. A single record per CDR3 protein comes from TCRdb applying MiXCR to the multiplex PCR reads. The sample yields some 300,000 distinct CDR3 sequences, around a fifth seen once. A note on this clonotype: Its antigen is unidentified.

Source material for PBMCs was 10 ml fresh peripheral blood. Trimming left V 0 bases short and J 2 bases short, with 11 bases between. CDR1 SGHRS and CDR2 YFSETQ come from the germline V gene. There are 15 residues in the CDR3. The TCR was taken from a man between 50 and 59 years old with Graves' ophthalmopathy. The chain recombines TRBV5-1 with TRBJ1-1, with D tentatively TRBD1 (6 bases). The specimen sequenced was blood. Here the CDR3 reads CASSLGGRKNTEAFF. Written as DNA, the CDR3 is TGCGCCAGCAGCTTGGGGGGGCGGAAAAACACTGAAGCTTTCTTT.